These T cell receptor beta chains were read from a single sample in a study of spatial heterogeneity in lung cancer. TCRdb itself ran the 5' RACE reads through MiXCR, one entry per CDR3 protein. The data show around 27,000 distinct CDR3 sequences, around 5.8% seen once. This specimen consisted of PBMCs, obtained at follow-up. Receptors were obtained from a male donor with early-stage non-small cell lung cancer. CDR3s include the opening cysteine and the closing phenylalanine or tryptophan. Each record gives: D gene, V gene, clone size, J gene, CDR3 DNA, CDR3 protein. D genes are given only for firm matches. The size of a clone is reported for some rows only, either as once, few or many, or as a class for expanded clones.

D: .
V: TRBV7-3
size: many
J: TRBJ2-2
DNA: TGTGCCAGCAGCTTAAGTGAGGGGACCGGGGAGCTGTTTTTT
CDR3: CASSLSEGTGELFF

D: TRBD1
V: TRBV5-1
size: .
J: TRBJ2-7
DNA: TGCGCCAGCAGCTACGGGACAGCCTACGAGCAGTACTTC
CDR3: CASSYGTAYEQYF

D: .
V: TRBV3-1
size: few
J: TRBJ2-3
DNA: TGTGCCAGCAGCCTACGAGGGCCAGATACGCAGTATTTT
CDR3: CASSLRGPDTQYF

D: TRBD1
V: TRBV19
size: many
J: TRBJ2-7
DNA: TGTGCCAGTAGTAACCCGGGACAGGGATATAAGGCCTCCTACGAGCAGTACTTC
CDR3: CASSNPGQGYKASYEQYF

D: TRBD2
V: TRBV4-3
size: many
J: TRBJ2-1
DNA: TGCGCCAGCAGACCTACTAGCGGGAGTTTCGATGAGCAGTTCTTC
CDR3: CASRPTSGSFDEQFF

D: .
V: TRBV4-3
size: few
J: TRBJ2-2
DNA: TGCGCCAGCACCATAGGACTGTCGGTCACCGGGGAGCTGTTTTTT
CDR3: CASTIGLSVTGELFF

D: .
V: TRBV9
size: few
J: TRBJ2-1
DNA: TGTGCCAGCAGCGTAGTAGAGGGGGTGAGCAATGAGCAGTTCTTC
CDR3: CASSVVEGVSNEQFF

D: .
V: TRBV11-3
size: many
J: TRBJ2-1
DNA: TGTGCCAGCAGCTTAGGGGCTTTCGGGAGCTCCTACAATGAGCAGTTCTTC
CDR3: CASSLGAFGSSYNEQFF

D: .
V: TRBV24-1
size: many
J: TRBJ2-4
DNA: TGTGCCACCAGTGAAGTAGGAGGAAACATTCAGTACTTC
CDR3: CATSEVGGNIQYF

D: TRBD2
V: TRBV3-1
size: few
J: TRBJ2-3
DNA: TGTGCCAGCAGCCAAGTACTAGCGGGATCAGATACGCAGTATTTT
CDR3: CASSQVLAGSDTQYF

D: .
V: TRBV20-1
size: many
J: TRBJ1-6
DNA: TGCAGTGCTAGACAGAGGAGGGAGAGCTCCTATAATTCACCCCTCCACTTT
CDR3: CSARQRRESSYNSPLHF

D: .
V: TRBV5-1
size: few
J: TRBJ2-2
DNA: TGCGCCAGCAGCACTAATCCACCCGGGGAGCTGTTTTTT
CDR3: CASSTNPPGELFF

D: .
V: TRBV7-2
size: .
J: TRBJ2-1
DNA: TGTGCCAGCAGCTTAGGGACTATCAATGAGCAGTTCTTC
CDR3: CASSLGTINEQFF

D: TRBD2
V: TRBV4-2
size: few
J: TRBJ2-5
DNA: TGTGCCAGCAGCCAAGGAGTCGAGCGGGACGTGACCCAGTACTTC
CDR3: CASSQGVERDVTQYF

D: .
V: TRBV19
size: many
J: TRBJ1-3
DNA: TGTGCCAGTAGTAACCCATTATACTCTGGAAACACCATATATTTT
CDR3: CASSNPLYSGNTIYF

D: TRBD1
V: TRBV20-1
size: many
J: TRBJ1-5
DNA: TGCAGTGCGTGGACAGGGGATCAGCCCCAGCATTTT
CDR3: CSAWTGDQPQHF

D: TRBD1
V: TRBV20-1
size: .
J: TRBJ1-2
DNA: TGCAGTGCTTTGGGACAGGGTCGGGGCTACACCTTC
CDR3: CSALGQGRGYTF

D: TRBD2
V: TRBV7-3
size: many
J: TRBJ2-3
DNA: TGTGCCAGCAGCTTGTCTAGCGGGCCCACAGATACGCAGTATTTT
CDR3: CASSLSSGPTDTQYF

D: TRBD2
V: TRBV4-2
size: many
J: TRBJ2-7
DNA: TGTGCCAGCAGCCAAGATCCAGGGAGGGTCTTCGAGCAGTACTTC
CDR3: CASSQDPGRVFEQYF

D: .
V: TRBV11-3
size: many
J: TRBJ2-1
DNA: TGTGCCAGCAGCTTAGTTGTTAGCGGCGATGAGCAGTTCTTC
CDR3: CASSLVVSGDEQFF

D: TRBD1
V: TRBV28
size: many
J: TRBJ1-6
DNA: TGTGCCATCGGGGGGACAGCGTATAATTCACCCCTCCACTTT
CDR3: CAIGGTAYNSPLHF

D: TRBD1
V: TRBV12-3/TRBV12-4
size: few
J: TRBJ2-2
DNA: TGTGCCAGCAGTTTAAGGACAGGGGGATTCACCGGGGAGCTGTTTTTT
CDR3: CASSLRTGGFTGELFF

D: TRBD1
V: TRBV2
size: many
J: TRBJ2-2
DNA: TGTGCCAGCAGGGAGGGACAGGACACCGGGGAGCTGTTTTTT
CDR3: CASREGQDTGELFF

D: TRBD1
V: TRBV30
size: many
J: TRBJ1-2
DNA: TGTGCCTGGAGTCGGGACAGGCCCTATGGCTACACCTTC
CDR3: CAWSRDRPYGYTF

D: .
V: TRBV29-1
size: .
J: TRBJ1-3
DNA: TGCAGCGTTTCAAGTACCTCTGGAAACACCATATATTTT
CDR3: CSVSSTSGNTIYF

D: .
V: TRBV20-1
size: many
J: TRBJ1-1
DNA: TGCAGTGCTACGGTCCAGGGTAGTTTTTTGGACACTGAAGCTTTCTTT
CDR3: CSATVQGSFLDTEAFF

D: .
V: TRBV18
size: few
J: TRBJ1-5
DNA: TGTGCCAGCTCCCCCGACCGGGGGGCGAGGAGCAATCAGCCCCAGCATTTT
CDR3: CASSPDRGARSNQPQHF

D: .
V: TRBV20-1
size: .
J: TRBJ1-1
DNA: TGCAGTGCTAAGCGGGGGGGCACTGAAGCTTTCTTT
CDR3: CSAKRGGTEAFF

D: .
V: TRBV29-1
size: many
J: TRBJ2-1
DNA: TGCAGCGTTGAGCCATACGGTGACAATGAGCAGTTCTTC
CDR3: CSVEPYGDNEQFF

D: TRBD1
V: TRBV10-3
size: many
J: TRBJ1-1
DNA: TGTGCCATCAGTGCCCTGGGACAGGGGAACACTGAAGCTTTCTTT
CDR3: CAISALGQGNTEAFF

D: TRBD1
V: TRBV18
size: .
J: TRBJ1-3
DNA: TGTGCCAGCTCACTTGGACAGGGGTCCTCTGGAAACACCATATATTTT
CDR3: CASSLGQGSSGNTIYF

D: TRBD1
V: TRBV2
size: many
J: TRBJ2-2
DNA: TGTGCCAGCAGTGCGGGGACAGCCACCGGGGAGCTGTTTTTT
CDR3: CASSAGTATGELFF

D: .
V: TRBV2
size: many
J: TRBJ1-1
DNA: TGTGCCAGCACCAGGGAGAACACTGAAGCTTTCTTT
CDR3: CASTRENTEAFF

D: TRBD2
V: TRBV6-5
size: few
J: TRBJ2-3
DNA: TGTGCCAGCAGTTACCGGACTAGCGGTAGCACAGATACGCAGTATTTT
CDR3: CASSYRTSGSTDTQYF

D: .
V: TRBV30
size: many
J: TRBJ2-2
DNA: TGTGCCTGGAGTGTCAACACCGGGGAGCTGTTTTTT
CDR3: CAWSVNTGELFF

D: .
V: TRBV6-2/TRBV6-3
size: many
J: TRBJ2-3
DNA: TGTGCCAGCAGTCGCCTTAGGCGGACTAGCACAGATACGCAGTATTTT
CDR3: CASSRLRRTSTDTQYF

D: .
V: TRBV19
size: many
J: TRBJ2-2
DNA: TGTGCCAGTACAGGTCAGGGGTCAAACACCGGGGAGCTGTTTTTT
CDR3: CASTGQGSNTGELFF